Detailed here is one T cell receptor beta chain. No antigen is known for it. The sequenced template was cDNA made from the entire isolated RNA. About 3.7 million reads per sample were averaged for naive, central memory and regulatory samples. Only in-frame clones appear in the TCRdb table, and some are missing; sequencing was by immunoSEQ multiplex PCR. The sample yields around 150,000 clones, about 7.1% seen once. Germline CDR1 is SNHLY and CDR2 is FYNNEI. This CDR3 has 14 residues. Germline trimming cut 4 bases from V and 8 bases from J; bases unmatched to any gene: 10. Without exception, sorted populations had purity beyond 98%. This entry is derived from a study of beta chain features in type 1 diabetes. General study points: Shortening of TCRB CDR3s, moderate but significant, appeared in all four CD4+ subsets of Type 1 diabetes patients. VDJ junctions in type 1 diabetes patients carried more deletions and fewer insertions.

The source of this sequence is a woman aged 25 to 39 in good health. The rearrangement joins TRBV2 to TRBJ2-5, with 7 bases fitting TRBD1. The sequencing sample was made of central memory CD4+ T cells from blood. The CDR3: CASSAGTEKRTQYF. The CDR3 DNA follows: TGTGCCAGCAGTGCTGGGACAGAGAAGAGAACCCAGTACTTC. The variable domain in full, completed from reference TRBV2 and TRBJ2-5, reads EPEVTQTPSHQVTQMGQEVILRCVPISNHLYFYWYRQILGQKVEFLVSFYNNEISEKSEIFDDQFSVERPDGSNFTLKIRSTKLEDSAMYFCASSAGTEKRTQYFGPGTRLLVL.